This T cell receptor (beta chain) was captured by sequencing in a study of identical twins. The J segment lost 0 bases and the V segment lost 2 bases, leaving 5 bases of the junction unmatched. The CDR3 has 18 residues. Germline V lookup: CDR1 MNHNS, CDR2 SASEGT. Concerning this clonotype itself: Its antigen is unidentified.

Points from the study as a whole: Excess sharing between twins was weaker in beta out-of-frame sequences. Zero-insertion analyses could be partly confounded by invariant MAIT and iNKT cells.

Addition of a universal primer site occurred through template switching, and cDNA carried unique molecular identifiers. One entry per CDR3 protein, called by TCRdb with MiXCR from the 5' RACE reads. The sample carries approximately 600,000 distinct CDR3 sequences, just over 7% recorded once. These data were also filed under a second study, of yellow fever vaccine responses in identical twins.

This chain links TRBV6-1 with TRBJ2-2; 11 bases map to TRBD1. This sequence was found in a woman younger than 35 in good health. The source material was PBMCs. CDR3 residues: CASSEPQGQGANTGELFF. For the CDR3, the DNA is TGTGCCAGCAGTGAACCTCAGGGACAGGGGGCGAACACCGGGGAGCTGTTTTTT.